The T cell receptor beta chain under discussion was sequenced for a study of cytomegalovirus exposure and HLA in healthy donors. Healthy bone marrow donors made up the cohort. The primer mix had 60 Vbeta and 13 Jbeta primers. Clones were read by immunoSEQ multiplex PCR, and TCRdb kept only the in-frame ones, dropping some. The sample has around 160,000 clones, roughly 80% seen once; the top ten hold around a tenth. The germline V gene encodes CDR1 SGHTA and CDR2 FQGNSA. The germline V and J ends were trimmed by 2 bases and 3 bases, with 8 bases remaining between them. The CDR3 loop spans 13 amino acids.

Sequencing used PBMCs. The J gene is TRBJ2-7, the V gene TRBV7-2; D unclear. This TCR came from a man between 18 and 35 years old in good health and CMV-seropositive. The CDR3 spells CASSLPQLYEQYF. CDR3 DNA: TGTGCCAGCAGCTTACCACAGCTCTACGAGCAGTACTTC.